The next 25 T cell receptor beta chains were all read from a single sample in a study of identical twins. TCRdb recomputed calls from the 5' RACE reads with MiXCR, one row per CDR3 protein. This table holds 450,000 or so distinct CDR3 sequences, approximately 25% found once. This sample was shared with a second study, whose subject was T cells expressing NK-cell markers.

The sample taken for sequencing was CD4+ T cells sorted from blood. These receptors were obtained from a woman aged 18-29 years in good health.

This clonotype has a count of ten or more. The chain links TRBV12-3 or TRBV12-4 to TRBJ1-1; D remains unclear. CDR3 length: 11 amino acids. V lost 6 bases and J lost 7, with 9 bases in between. The CDR3 DNA is TGTGCCAGCAGGGTATCACTTGAAGCTTTCTTT. It codes for CASRVSLEAFF.

This clonotype was recorded many times. This chain joins TRBV6-1 and TRBJ1-2; D is unclear. CDR1 MNHNS and CDR2 SASEGT come from the germline V gene. Trimming removed 0 bases at V and 2 bases at J, with 7 bases between. The CDR3 consists of 14 residues. The CDR3 region has the DNA TGTGCCAGCAGTGAAGCGATCCGCAACTATGGCTACACCTTC. This translates into CASSEAIRNYGYTF.

The J gene is TRBJ2-7, the V gene TRBV10-3; 8 bases align to TRBD2. V shed 4 bases, J shed 7 bases, and the junction held 9 bases outside the gene matches. Germline V gene data show CDR1 as ENHRY and CDR2 as SYGVKD. The CDR3 totals 14 residues. CDR3 sequence (DNA): TGTGCCATCAGTGGGGACGCGGGGGGTGAAGAGCAGTACTTC. Protein: CAISGDAGGEEQYF.

This clonotype was counted between two and nine times. Mismatch with germline at one junction end may stem from a read error. The V gene is TRBV13, the J gene TRBJ1-2; D remains ambiguous. The CDR3 totals 15 residues. Germline CDR1 and CDR2: PRHDT and FYEKMQ (reference sequence). As DNA, the CDR3 is TGTGCCAGCAGTTTAGGACCCTCAGCTAACTATGGCTACACCTTC. Protein product: CASSLGPSANYGYTF.

The chain uses TRBV11-2 and TRBJ1-1; the D is unclear. This CDR3 contains 13 residues. Germline assignment: CDR1 SGHAT and CDR2 FQNNGV. Trimming cost V 1 base and J 4 bases, with 7 bases left between them. The CDR3 region is CASSLVGSTEAFF. CDR3 DNA: TGTGCCAGCAGCTTAGTCGGAAGCACTGAAGCTTTCTTT.

The chain combines TRBV12-3 or TRBV12-4 with TRBJ1-5, with a tentative D call TRBD1 (5 bases). Trimming removed 6 bases from V and 3 bases from J, with 9 bases in between. CDR3 length: 13 residues. The CDR3 protein is CASRETANQPQHF. CDR3 DNA sequence: TGTGCCAGCAGGGAGACAGCCAATCAGCCCCAGCATTTT.

V usage is TRBV3-1 and J usage is TRBJ2-2; possible D gene TRBD2, 7 bases. Germline CDR1 reads LGHDT; CDR2 reads YNNKEL (reference sequence). This CDR3 contains 16 residues. Trimming left V 4 bases short and J 4 bases short, with 16 bases between. CDR3 sequence (DNA): TGTGCCAGCAGCCCCAAGGGAGGGGGAGGCACCGGGGAGCTGTTTTTT. Residues: CASSPKGGGGTGELFF. The full variable domain, rest sourced from reference TRBV3-1 and TRBJ2-2, is DTAVSQTPKYLVTQMGNDKSIKCEQNLGHDTMYWYKQDSKKFLKIMFSYNNKELIINETVPNRFSPKSPDKAHLNLHINSLELGDSAVYFCASSPKGGGGTGELFFGEGSRLTVL.

This clonotype was seen a few times. The chain joins TRBV5-1 to TRBJ1-1, with unresolved D. CDR1 and CDR2 from the germline V gene are SGHRS and YFSETQ. This CDR3 region has 14 residues. Trimming took off 2 bases at V and 1 base at J, with 9 bases between the two ends. The CDR3 here is CASSLMAPNTEAFF. The CDR3 DNA sequence: TGCGCCAGCAGCTTAATGGCCCCGAACACTGAAGCTTTCTTT.

The rearrangement links TRBV29-1 to TRBJ2-5; D remains unclear. CDR1 is SQVTM, CDR2 ANQGSEA, per germline. The V and J ends lost 8 bases and 2 bases respectively, with 9 bases between them. This CDR3 has 11 residues. CDR3 bases: TGCAGCCTCGGATTACAAGAGACCCAGTACTTC. Its translation is CSLGLQETQYF.

This clonotype was recorded once. The genes are TRBV11-2 and TRBJ2-7, with 7 bases matching TRBD1. Germline assignment: CDR1 SGHAT and CDR2 FQNNGV. V trimming: 5 bases; J trimming: 0 bases; junction bases outside the gene matches: 10. The CDR3 length is 16 residues. The CDR3 DNA reads TGTGCCAGCAGCCCCATGGGACAGCTAAGCTCCTACGAGCAGTACTTC. Protein product: CASSPMGQLSSYEQYF.

This chain connects TRBV3-1 to TRBJ1-1, with TRBD1 matching 10 bases. The CDR3 runs 14 residues. The ends lost 4 bases at V and 9 bases at J; junction bases unmatched: 8. Germline V gene lookup returns CDR1 LGHDT and CDR2 YNNKEL (reference sequence). CDR3 amino acids: CASSLGTGERKAFF. As DNA, the CDR3 is TGTGCCAGCAGCCTTGGGACAGGGGAGAGGAAAGCTTTCTTT.

The chain employs TRBV29-1 and TRBJ2-6, with D uncertain. The CDR3 contains 13 residues. Trimming removed 5 bases at V and 1 base at J, with 6 bases between. Germline V gene lookup returns CDR1 SQVTM and CDR2 ANQGSEA. CDR3 loop: CSVLVSGANVLTF. The CDR3 coding sequence is TGCAGCGTTTTAGTATCTGGGGCCAACGTCCTGACTTTC.

This clonotype was found a few times. This chain connects TRBV6-1 to TRBJ2-6; possible D gene TRBD2, 6 bases. There are 17 residues in the CDR3. Germline V CDR1 and CDR2: MNHNS, SASEGT. CDR3 in amino acids: CASRRARDFSGANVLTF. CDR3 nucleotide sequence: TGTGCTAGCCGGAGGGCCCGAGATTTTTCTGGGGCCAACGTCCTGACTTTC.

This clonotype has only a few counts. The chain recombines TRBV12-3 or TRBV12-4 with TRBJ2-7; 9 bases line up with TRBD1. This CDR3 contains 16 residues. The J segment lost 6 bases and the V segment lost 6 bases, leaving 15 bases of the junction unmatched. CDR3 loop: CASRAPGTGRSGEQYF. The DNA of the CDR3 is TGTGCCAGCAGAGCCCCCGGGACAGGGAGGTCGGGCGAGCAGTACTTC.

This clonotype was counted between two and nine times. The rearrangement joins TRBV7-9 to TRBJ1-1, with unresolved D. The CDR3 sequence is 11 residues long. Trimming took off 6 bases at V and 6 bases at J, with 8 bases between the two ends. CDR1 is SEHNR, CDR2 FQNEAQ, per germline (reference sequence). CDR3 coding DNA: TGTGCCAGCAGTAGAGAGGCTGAAGCTTTCTTT. Protein product: CASSREAEAFF.

This clonotype has more than one count but fewer than ten. The chain is built from TRBV4-3 and TRBJ2-5, with D possibly being TRBD2 (5 bases). This CDR3 contains 15 residues. CDR1 LGHNA and CDR2 YSLEER come from the germline V gene. Trimming took 3 bases from V and 5 from J, leaving 16 bases between them. CDR3 in DNA: TGCGCCAGCAGCCATGGATGGGGTGGCGGGGAGACCCAGTACTTC. Amino acids: CASSHGWGGGETQYF.

This clonotype has more than one count but fewer than ten. The chain joins TRBV12-3 or TRBV12-4 to TRBJ2-1, with no clear D. V was clipped by 2 bases and J by 2 bases, with 10 bases between them. The CDR3 has 15 amino acids. The CDR3 is CASSLSKSPYNEQFF. CDR3 nucleotides: TGTGCCAGCAGTTTAAGTAAATCTCCCTACAATGAGCAGTTCTTC.

V usage is TRBV12-5 and J usage is TRBJ2-5; 9 nucleotides agree with TRBD1. The CDR3 length is 13 residues. The V gene's germline CDR1 is LGHNT and CDR2 FRNRAP. J was trimmed by 3 bases and V by 4 bases; bases with no gene match: 0. The CDR3 protein is CASGWTGEETQYF. The CDR3 region has the DNA TGTGCTAGTGGTTGGACAGGGGAAGAGACCCAGTACTTC.

This clonotype was seen a handful of times. This chain connects TRBV20-1 to TRBJ2-7, with D perhaps matching TRBD1 or TRBD2 (5 bases each). The germline V gene encodes CDR1 DFQATT and CDR2 SNEGSKA (reference sequence). There are 12 residues in the CDR3. Between the trimmed V and J ends, which lost 7 bases and 2 bases, there was a span of 12 bases. CDR3 in DNA: TGCAGTGGGGGGTCTAAACCCTACGAGCAGTACTTC. Amino acids: CSGGSKPYEQYF.

The chain employs TRBV18 and TRBJ2-1, with 7 bases fitting TRBD2. The junction had 5 bases not matched to a gene; V was cut back by 3 bases and J by 0 bases. The CDR3 consists of 16 residues. Germline assignment: CDR1 KGHSH and CDR2 LQKENI. The CDR3, as DNA: TGTGCCAGCTCACCCCTAGCGGACCCCTCCTACAATGAGCAGTTCTTC. Its protein product is CASSPLADPSYNEQFF.

In regard to this clonotype: One end of the junction varies from germline; a read error may be responsible. The chain is built from TRBV2 and TRBJ1-5, with D maybe TRBD1 (5 bases). CDR1 SNHLY and CDR2 FYNNEI come from the germline V gene. This CDR3 contains 14 residues. The CDR3 reads CACHRDGWNQPQHF. The CDR3 DNA sequence: TGTGCCTGCCATCGGGACGGCTGGAATCAACCCCAGCATTTT. The full variable domain, rest sourced from reference TRBV2 and TRBJ1-5, is EPEVTQTPSHQVTQMGQEVILRCVPISNHLYFYWYRQILGQKVEFLVSFYNNEISEKSEIFDDQFSVERPDGSNFTLKIRSTKLEDSAMYFCACHRDGWNQPQHFGDGTRLSIL.

The chain carries TRBV29-1 and TRBJ2-7; D is unresolved. The germline V and J ends were trimmed by 4 bases and 2 bases, with 9 bases remaining between them. The CDR3 sequence is 12 residues long. From germline, CDR1 is SQVTM and CDR2 ANQGSEA. The CDR3 protein is CSVVSRTYEQYF. The CDR3 region has the DNA TGCAGCGTTGTTTCCAGGACCTACGAGCAGTACTTC.

V gene TRBV10-3 combines with J gene TRBJ1-2; TRBD1 is a possible D gene (6 bases). The length of the CDR3 is 14 residues. The V gene's germline CDR1 is ENHRY and CDR2 SYGVKD. V was clipped by 4 bases and J by 6 bases, with 15 bases between them. The CDR3 is CAISGSQDSHGYTF. The CDR3 DNA is TGTGCCATCAGTGGCTCTCAGGACAGCCATGGCTACACCTTC.

Only a few counts were recorded for this clonotype. The V gene is TRBV6-1, the J gene TRBJ2-4; D is possibly TRBD2 (6 bases). The V and J ends lost 6 bases and 1 base respectively, with 13 bases between them. The CDR3 is made up of 15 amino acids. Per germline, CDR1 MNHNS and CDR2 SASEGT. In DNA form, the CDR3 reads TGTGCCAGCAGGGCTCCAGGGAGGGCCAAAAACATTCAGTACTTC. It translates to CASRAPGRAKNIQYF.

This clonotype was seen a few times. The rearrangement links TRBV6-1 to TRBJ2-7, with a possible D match to TRBD1 (6 bases). Looked up from germline, CDR1 is MNHNS and CDR2 is SASEGT. Trimming stripped 8 bases from V and 6 bases from J, with 23 bases between. The CDR3 spans 15 residues. DNA of the CDR3: TGTGCCAGCGCGGCCCTTTTCGGGACACCGGGCGAGCAGTACTTC. It translates to CASAALFGTPGEQYF.